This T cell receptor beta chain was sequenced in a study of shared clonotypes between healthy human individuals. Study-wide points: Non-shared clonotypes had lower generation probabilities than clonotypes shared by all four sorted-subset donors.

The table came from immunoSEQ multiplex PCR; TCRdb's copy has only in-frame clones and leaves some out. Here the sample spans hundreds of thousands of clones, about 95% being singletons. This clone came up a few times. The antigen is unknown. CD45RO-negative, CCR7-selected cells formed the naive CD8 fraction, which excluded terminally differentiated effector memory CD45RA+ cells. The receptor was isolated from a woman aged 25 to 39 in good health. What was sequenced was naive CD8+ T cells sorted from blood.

The DNA of the CDR3 is TGTGCCAGCAGTTTTGAGGGACTTAATGAAAAACTGTTTTTT. This gives the protein CASSFEGLNEKLFF. This chain joins TRBV28 and TRBJ1-4, with a tentative D call TRBD1 (5 bases). Trimming removed 3 bases from V and 4 bases from J, with 9 bases in between. The germline gives CDR1 MDHEN, CDR2 SYDVKM. CDR3 length: 14 amino acids. The whole variable domain, filled in from reference TRBV28 and TRBJ1-4, reads DVKVTQSSRYLVKRTGEKVFLECVQDMDHENMFWYRQDPGLGLRLIYFSYDVKMKEKGDIPEGYSVSREKKERFSLILESASTNQTSMYLCASSFEGLNEKLFFGSGTQLSVL.